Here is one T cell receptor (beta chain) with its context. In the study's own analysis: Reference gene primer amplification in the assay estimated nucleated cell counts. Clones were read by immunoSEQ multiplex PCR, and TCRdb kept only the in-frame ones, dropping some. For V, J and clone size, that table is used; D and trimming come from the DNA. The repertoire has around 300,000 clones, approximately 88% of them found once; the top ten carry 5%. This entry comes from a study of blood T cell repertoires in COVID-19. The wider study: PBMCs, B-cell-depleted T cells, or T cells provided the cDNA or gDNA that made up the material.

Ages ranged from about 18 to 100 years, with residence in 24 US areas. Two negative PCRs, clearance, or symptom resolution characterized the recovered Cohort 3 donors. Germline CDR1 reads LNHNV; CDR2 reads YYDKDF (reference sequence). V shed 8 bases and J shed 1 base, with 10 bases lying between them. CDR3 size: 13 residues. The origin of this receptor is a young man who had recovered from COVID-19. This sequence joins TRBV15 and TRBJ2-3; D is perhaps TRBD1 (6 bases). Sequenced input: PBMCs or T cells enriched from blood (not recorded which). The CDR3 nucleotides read TGTGCCACCTTACAGGGAGGCACAGATACGCAGTATTTT. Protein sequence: CATLQGGTDTQYF.